The rows below give T cell receptor beta chains drawn from one sample of a study of beta chain features in type 1 diabetes. Assay: immunoSEQ multiplex PCR; the TCRdb copy retains only in-frame clones and omits some. The data hold 100,000 to 150,000 clones, with around 10% observed a single time. The sample consisted of central memory CD4+ T cells from blood. These receptors came from a man between 25 and 39 years old with type 1 diabetes. The CDR3 runs from the conserved cysteine through the conserved F or W. The D gene is left open where the match is weak. Some rows mark clone size as missing; the rest say once, few, many or name a class of expanded clone.

size: NA; J: TRBJ1-2; V: TRBV6-6; D: TRBD1; CDR3: CASSPGQAYGYTF; DNA: TGTGCCAGCAGCCCGGGACAGGCATATGGCTACACCTTC
size: few; J: TRBJ2-5; V: TRBV19; D: TRBD1; CDR3: CASKKGTGGQETQYF; DNA: TGTGCCAGTAAGAAGGGAACAGGGGGACAAGAGACCCAGTACTTC
size: NA; J: TRBJ2-7; V: TRBV11-2; D: NA; CDR3: CASSSVQGFQTYEQYF; DNA: TGTGCCAGCAGCTCCGTCCAGGGGTTTCAGACCTACGAGCAGTACTTC
size: NA; J: TRBJ2-2; V: TRBV28; D: NA; CDR3: CASIETGGPGELFF; DNA: TGTGCCAGCATTGAGACCGGGGGTCCCGGGGAGCTGTTTTTT
size: once; J: TRBJ2-2; V: TRBV7-9; D: NA; CDR3: CASSFSSVNTGELFF; DNA: TGTGCCAGCAGCTTTTCTAGCGTTAACACCGGGGAGCTGTTTTTT
size: few; J: TRBJ2-2; V: TRBV14; D: NA; CDR3: CASSQVTGPGELFF; DNA: TGTGCCAGCAGCCAGGTTACAGGGCCCGGGGAGCTGTTTTTT
size: few; J: TRBJ1-2; V: TRBV28; D: NA; CDR3: CASTGGRGYTF; DNA: TGTGCCAGCACGGGGGGGCGTGGCTACACCTTC
size: few; J: TRBJ2-7; V: TRBV7-8; D: NA; CDR3: CASSLGRGPSSYEQYF; DNA: TGTGCCAGCAGCTTAGGTAGGGGCCCGAGCTCCTACGAGCAGTACTTC
size: NA; J: TRBJ1-1; V: TRBV4-1; D: TRBD1; CDR3: CASSPIKGAGWYTEAFF; DNA: TGCGCCAGCAGCCCCATAAAGGGGGCAGGGTGGTACACTGAAGCTTTCTTT
size: NA; J: TRBJ2-7; V: TRBV5-4; D: NA; CDR3: CASSLDQVLREQYF; DNA: TGTGCCAGCAGCTTGGATCAGGTGCTTCGCGAGCAGTACTTC
size: few; J: TRBJ2-3; V: TRBV29-1; D: TRBD2; CDR3: CSASGAGGPTDTQYF; DNA: TGCAGCGCCTCGGGGGCGGGGGGGCCCACAGATACGCAGTATTTT
size: NA; J: TRBJ1-2; V: TRBV28; D: NA; CDR3: CASGTLYGYTF; DNA: TGTGCCAGCGGGACACTGTATGGCTACACCTTC
size: few; J: TRBJ1-2; V: TRBV27; D: NA; CDR3: CASSLRQDSLRGYTF; DNA: TGTGCCAGCAGTTTACGTCAGGACAGTCTTCGCGGGTACACCTTC
size: many; J: TRBJ2-3; V: TRBV7-9; D: TRBD2; CDR3: CASSSTAGASTDTQYF; DNA: TGTGCCAGCAGCTCTACAGCGGGGGCCTCCACAGATACGCAGTATTTT
size: NA; J: TRBJ2-5; V: TRBV11-2; D: NA; CDR3: CASSLVSRKETQYF; DNA: TGTGCCAGCAGCTTAGTGTCCAGGAAGGAGACCCAGTACTTC
size: few; J: TRBJ1-1; V: TRBV5-8; D: TRBD1; CDR3: CASSLGQGVPEAFF; DNA: TGTGCCAGCAGCCTCGGACAGGGGGTGCCTGAAGCTTTCTTT
size: NA; J: TRBJ1-1; V: TRBV5-1; D: NA; CDR3: CASSFSVGEAFF; DNA: TGCGCCAGCAGCTTCTCCGTCGGGGAAGCTTTCTTT
size: NA; J: TRBJ1-4; V: TRBV29-1; D: NA; CDR3: CSVEEGSGKLFF; DNA: TGCAGCGTTGAAGAAGGGAGTGGAAAACTGTTTTTT
size: few; J: TRBJ2-2; V: TRBV2; D: NA; CDR3: CASSAANTGELFF; DNA: TGTGCCAGCAGTGCAGCGAACACCGGGGAGCTGTTTTTT
size: NA; J: TRBJ2-7; V: TRBV2; D: NA; CDR3: CASEMYEQYF; DNA: TGTGCCAGTGAGATGTACGAGCAGTACTTC